The clone carrying this TCR beta chain appeared a few times. Its antigen is undetermined. CDR3 length: 18 amino acids. Unmatched junction bases numbered 6, after V lost 4 bases and J lost 0 bases. This sample is drawn from a study of T cells in localized non-small cell lung cancer. Study-level findings and limits: Uninvolved adjacent lung showed the highest T cell clonality, exceeding tumor. The study sequenced only one region of the tumor. As a result, intratumor heterogeneity could not be excluded and remains possible.

Atypia-free lung next to the tumor was sampled at least 2 cm from its margin. Some clones are missing from TCRdb's copy, which holds only in-frame ones; the method was immunoSEQ multiplex PCR. The data contain 1,500 to 2,000 clones, 20% to 30% of them seen just once; the ten biggest clones take up roughly 13%. The V gene is TRBV6-7, the J gene TRBJ2-1; 13 positions match TRBD2. TRBV6-7 is marked as an open reading frame, function uncertain. This TCR was recovered from a man aged 35-69 years with stage II squamous cell lung carcinoma. Sample: normal lung tissue next to the tumor, taken before any cancer treatment. The CDR3 is CASSFGTSGTFSYNEQFF. The CDR3 nucleotides read TGTGCCAGCAGTTTCGGGACTAGCGGGACCTTCTCCTACAATGAGCAGTTCTTC.